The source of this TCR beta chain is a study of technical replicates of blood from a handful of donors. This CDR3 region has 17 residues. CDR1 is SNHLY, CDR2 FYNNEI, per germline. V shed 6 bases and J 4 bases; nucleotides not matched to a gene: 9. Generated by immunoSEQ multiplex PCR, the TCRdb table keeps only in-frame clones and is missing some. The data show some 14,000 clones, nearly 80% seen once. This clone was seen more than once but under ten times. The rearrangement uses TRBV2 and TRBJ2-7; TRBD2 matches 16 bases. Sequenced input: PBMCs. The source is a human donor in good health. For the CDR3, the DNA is TGTGCCAGCAGAAGGGGGACTAGCGGGAGGGCCTGGTACGAGCAGTACTTC. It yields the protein CASRRGTSGRAWYEQYF.